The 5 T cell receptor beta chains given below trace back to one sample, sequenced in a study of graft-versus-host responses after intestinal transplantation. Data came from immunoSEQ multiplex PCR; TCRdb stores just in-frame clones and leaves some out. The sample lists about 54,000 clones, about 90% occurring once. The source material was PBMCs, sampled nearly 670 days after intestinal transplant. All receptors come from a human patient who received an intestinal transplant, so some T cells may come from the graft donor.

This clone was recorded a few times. The CDR3 spells CASSLSGASGGTQYF. CDR3 bases: TGTGCCAGCAGCTTATCGGGCGCTAGCGGGGGGACCCAGTACTTC. This chain uses TRBV7-2 with TRBJ2-5, with 10 positions matching TRBD2. The CDR3 has 15 amino acids. CDR1 and CDR2 from the germline V gene are SGHTA and FQGNSA. V lost 2 bases and J lost 7; bases outside the gene matches: 7.

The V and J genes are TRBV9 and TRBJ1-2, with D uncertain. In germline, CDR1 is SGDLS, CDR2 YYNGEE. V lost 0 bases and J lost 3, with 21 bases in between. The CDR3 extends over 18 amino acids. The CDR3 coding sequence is TGTGCCAGCAGCGTAGCTCGAGCCGAACAGTATCAGGACTATGGCTACACCTTC. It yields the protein CASSVARAEQYQDYGYTF.

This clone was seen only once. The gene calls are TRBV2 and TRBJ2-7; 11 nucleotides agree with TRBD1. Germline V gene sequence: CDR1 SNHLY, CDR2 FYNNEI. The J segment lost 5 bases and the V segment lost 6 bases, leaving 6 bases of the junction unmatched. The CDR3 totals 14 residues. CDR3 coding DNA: TGTGCCAGCAGACCGGGACAGGGGGAGGACGAGCAGTACTTC. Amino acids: CASRPGQGEDEQYF.

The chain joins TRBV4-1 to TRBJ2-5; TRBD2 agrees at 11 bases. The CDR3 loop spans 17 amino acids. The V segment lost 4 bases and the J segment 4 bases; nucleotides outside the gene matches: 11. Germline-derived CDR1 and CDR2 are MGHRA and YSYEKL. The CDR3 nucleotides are TGCGCCAGCAGCCTCTCGGTCAGTAGCGGGGGGGGAGAGACCCAGTACTTC. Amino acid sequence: CASSLSVSSGGGETQYF.

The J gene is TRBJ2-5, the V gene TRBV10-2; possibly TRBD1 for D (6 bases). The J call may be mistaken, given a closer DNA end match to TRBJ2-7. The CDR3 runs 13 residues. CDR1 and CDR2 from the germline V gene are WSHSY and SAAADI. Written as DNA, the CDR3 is TGCGCCAGCAATGAAGACAGGACTTACGAGCAGTACTTC. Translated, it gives CASNEDRTYEQYF.